This TCR beta chain comes out of a study of CD8 T cells in Susac syndrome. General study points: The relatively small number of individuals in the TCR sequencing and HLA analysis was acknowledged by the study.

The germline gives CDR1 SQVTM, CDR2 ANQGSEA. J was trimmed by 4 bases and V by 5 bases; bases with no gene match: 1. The length of the CDR3 is 12 residues. Peripheral blood CD8+ and CD4+ T cells were profiled by TCR beta sequencing. Points on this clonotype: Its antigen is not known.

Roughly 0.45 to 1 ug RNA was reverse transcribed with random hexamers. By means of immunoSEQ multiplex PCR, TCR beta CDR3 spanning 54 Vbeta and 13 Jbeta underwent amplification. MiXCR, applied by TCRdb to the immunoSEQ multiplex PCR reads, yields one record per CDR3 protein. The sample consists of about 300,000 distinct CDR3 sequences, just over 90% of them appearing once. What was sequenced was CD4+ T cells from PBMCs. The receptor was isolated from a human donor with multiple sclerosis. The chain uses TRBV29-1 and TRBJ2-7, with 11 bases that match TRBD2. The DNA of the CDR3 is TGCAGCGTTACTAGCGGGGGTTACGAGCAGTACTTC. Translated: CSVTSGGYEQYF.